The entry below describes one T cell receptor beta chain. Its antigen is still unknown. No clone much larger than this one lies a single base away; base qualities are absent. The sample belongs to a study of shared clonotypes between healthy human individuals (dated by TCRdb to the early 2020s). With respect to the entire study: The cohort included three men and a couple of women between 18 and 49 years of age. Between about 0.9 and 8.9 billion PBMCs per donor were obtained by leukapheresis. Per donor, three plates each were used for CD4 naive and CD4 memory, two for CD8 naive, and one for CD8 memory. Different laboratories and diverse techniques were used to prepare libraries and sequence TCR repertoires, to increase sequencing depth and limit assay-specific biases. To estimate repertoire size and how much clonotypes are shared between individuals, the study performed deep sequencing of blood TCR repertoires from 4 to 6 healthy adults.

The investigation overall reported the following: Naive subsets generally had larger estimated clonotype richness than memory subsets did. Across a handful of donors, about 5.2% of naive CD4, over 3% of naive CD8, 2% to 2.5% of memory CD4, and about 0.44% of memory CD8 clonotypes were shared. Incomplete sequencing was indicated by rarefaction of sorted-subset datasets, despite the large sequencing depth. Only blood was sampled, and tissue TCR repertoires likely differ from those in blood. Because the study included only a small number of donors, the genetic and exposure-history diversity represented was limited. Pairwise subsampling indicated that sequencing depth was expected to affect the degree of clonotype sharing among donors. Compared with non-shared clonotypes, clonotypes shared by all four sorted-subset donors had higher generation probabilities.

Healthy HIV-negative adults with no recently reported acute infections or vaccinations were included as donors. All donors were Caucasian adults living in Nashville, Tennessee, USA. Magnetic negative selection was used to enrich CD4+ T cells, after which naive cells were positively selected on CD45RA and the negative fraction became the memory subset. After blood collection by leukapheresis, PBMCs were isolated using Ficoll-Histopaque density gradient centrifugation and then cryopreserved in the vapor phase of liquid nitrogen. Purity and quantity of every magnetically sorted T cell population were checked by analytical flow cytometry. Genomic DNA was isolated from each sorted fraction and quantified by UV absorbance on a Nanodrop 2000c. V is clipped by 7 bases and J by 5 bases, and the sequence between their germline boundaries is 8 bases long. The CDR3 sequence holds 12 residues, the cysteine and phenylalanine included. The entry retains the CDR3 DNA only, 36 bases that are in frame from base 1. Via the germline V gene (reference sequence), CDR1 is SEHNR and CDR2 FQNEAQ.

Using the deep immunoSEQ assay, TCR CDR3 regions were amplified from genomic DNA by multiplex PCR. Genomic DNA extracted from each cell subset was distributed evenly over all wells of several immunoSEQ 96-well plates, and each plate served as one replicate. For sorted subsets, approximately 210 ng genomic DNA, equal to 30,000 to 35,000 T cell genomes, was loaded into each replicate PCR. Purified libraries were measured with a Qubit 3.0 fluorometer, size-checked on a Bioanalyzer 2100, and measured again with the KAPA Library Quantification kit. A separate single-read 150-cycle Illumina NextSeq 550 flow cell was used to sequence each immunoSEQ 96-well plate. Regarding the original processing steps: Because the immunoSEQ output held only junctional sequences and lacked quality scores, the filtering could not match the filtering applied to full-length reads. Sequences were annotated with PyIR, a Python wrapper for IgBLAST v1.9, using IMGT germline references to assign V/J genes and CDR3. Reads with weak V/J assignments (E-value above 1e-6), missing CDR3, stop codons, out-of-frame junctions, or ambiguous translated residues were removed. V3J clonotypes were defined by identical inferred V gene, J gene, and CDR3 amino acid sequence. The percentage overlap between two repertoires was calculated by dividing the number of shared unique clonotypes by the size of the smaller repertoire. Repertoire richness was assessed with RTK rarefaction, the Chao1 estimator, and Recon v2.1 estimates of unobserved clonotypes. For all TCRbeta clonotypes obtained by the gDNA method from a handful of donors, generation probabilities were computed with OLGA. TCRdb carries this immuneACCESS record with in-frame sequences only. Its versions omit some clonotypes, under half of them owing to an unresolved V gene in the studies checked, with the rest unexplained. V and J calls and clone size follow that table, whereas D and trimming were derived from the DNA. Recorded for this sample are over 850,000 clones; around 78% of them occurred a single time. The ten largest account for around 0.61% of the sample.

The sequenced sample consisted of memory CD4+ T cells from PBMCs. Read against the paper, the sample's cell subset or site label means: CD45RA-negative fraction. This TCR was sampled from a man aged 18 to 35 in good health. Some clones in this sample may be carry-over from other donors' samples. The chain joins TRBV7-9 to TRBJ2-2, with no confidently assigned D gene. The CDR3 has the sequence CASTAITGELFF. The DNA reads as follows: TGTGCCAGCACCGCTATAACCGGGGAGCTGTTTTTT.